This TCR beta chain appears in the sequencing data of a study of Graves' ophthalmopathy and Graves' hyperthyroidism listed by TCRdb under 2018. For the study in its entirety: Peripheral blood was collected at initial diagnosis, prior to any treatment. TCR beta repertoire signatures were used to distinguish Graves' ophthalmopathy from Graves' hyperthyroidism and to predict progression to ophthalmopathy. In total, some 140 blood samples were TCR-sequenced: approximately 40 ophthalmopathy, roughly 77 hyperthyroidism and some 17 hyperthyroidism-to-ophthalmopathy patients. To explore V-J signatures distinguishing ophthalmopathy from hyperthyroidism, a discovery set of 100 patients (fewer than 45 ophthalmopathy, roughly 55 stable hyperthyroidism) was enrolled. For independent validation, a separate cohort was made up of 18 to 20 hyperthyroidism patients plus 17 patients who later progressed from hyperthyroidism to ophthalmopathy. T-cell repertoires of thyroid tissue and blood were compared in six hyperthyroidism patients. After sampling, hyperthyroidism patients received methimazole starting at 30 mg daily, and ophthalmopathy patients received high-dose intravenous methylprednisolone. The 95 to 100 discovery patients were randomly divided into training and test sets at a 7:3 ratio. Broader findings and caveats from the paper: In cross-validation, the 13-signature model distinguished ophthalmopathy from stable hyperthyroidism with about 87% sensitivity and about 81% specificity, and in the test set the corresponding values were roughly 80% and 76%. Most expanded thyroid clonotypes with frequency above 0.001 were also detected in blood, suggesting blood repertoires may reflect the thyroid immune response. Sample size was not predetermined statistically, and investigators were not blinded to group allocation. In validation, the model predicted ophthalmopathy progression with 70.59% sensitivity and about 77% specificity; some 13 predicted patients were CT-confirmed with GO in a median of 6.5 months.

TCR beta CDR3 regions were amplified from RNA transcripts for repertoire sequencing. The first round was an RT-PCR using HTBI primers with the Qiagen OneStep RT-PCR kit, and this first round was followed by a second-round multiplex PCR, then size selection and purification. Libraries were sequenced paired-end with 100 bp reads on an Illumina HiSeq2000. The paper's processing steps were these. SOAPnuke was used to process the reads, throwing out any read that had adapters, had uncalled bases, had a mean Phred below 15, or lacked an exact constant-primer or identifier match. High-quality paired reads were merged with COPE v1.2.5. Unique nucleotide sequences were defined as clonotypes and aligned to IMGT TRB V, D and J references using MiTCR v1.1. Analysis was restricted to V-J combinations with a frequency above 0.0001, which covered 99.2% of repertoires. A TCR clonal expansion and chaos score per V-J combination was defined as the ratio of F50 clonal expansion to chaos observed in the TCRdist matrix. Welch's t-statistics and random forest were used to reduce features to approximately 13 V-J combinations, which were fed into a naive Bayes classifier. The similarity between thyroid and blood repertoires was quantified using the Morisita-Horn index. The public reads were run again by TCRdb, first through fastp at Q25 and then through MiXCR, and only productive beta chains were kept. Duplicate CDR3 protein sequences are folded into a single record with the most common DNA and genes. The V and J calls come from TCRdb's annotation, not from the publication. This sample gives a few hundred thousand distinct CDR3 sequences in total; 15% to 17% of them show up just once. The ten top clones hold roughly 7% of the sample.

This clonotype was counted at least ten times. Its antigen is not yet known. Nothing much larger sits one base from this clone, and base qualities are not available. A patient counted as having stable hyperthyroidism if there was no progression to ophthalmopathy within 18 months of follow-up. Hyperthyroidism patients were newly diagnosed, with disease duration under 2 months, and aged 18 to 65 years. Anyone with other autoimmune diseases, uncontrolled infections, pregnancy or lactation was excluded from the study. Clinical symptoms, serum thyroxine, TRAb, thyroid ultrasound and orbital computed tomography were used for diagnosis. Using Ficoll-Paque density gradient centrifugation, PBMCs were isolated from about 9.2 ml of fresh peripheral blood. Trizol reagent was used to extract the total RNA, and its quality was then checked on an Agilent 2100 Bioanalyzer. Trimming costs V 6 bases and J 4 bases, and their ends lie 19 bases apart. The CDR3 has 17 amino acids, counting the end cysteine and phenylalanine. The entry retains the CDR3 DNA only, 51 bases that are in frame from base 1. CDR1 and CDR2 (MRHNA, SNTAGT) derive from the germline V gene.

Sequences were obtained from peripheral blood. This clonotype originated in a young woman with stable Graves' hyperthyroidism. Donor details come from another sample of the same person, matched by shared clones. The receptor chain draws on TRBV6-4 and TRBJ2-6; the D element might be TRBD1 or TRBD2, as each aligns at 5 bases. This receptor carries the CDR3 CASRPGLPSLGANVLTF. The nucleotide sequence is given as TGTGCCAGCAGGCCGGGGCTACCGTCCCTCGGGGCCAACGTCCTGACTTTC.